One and the same sample provided the 30 T cell receptor beta chains below, sequenced in a study of vaccination and CD4 T cells after COVID-19. These TCRs are of unknown antigen specificity. Treatment meaning: roughly nine-day PBMC culture with coronavirus spike peptide pools or control peptides (ViraFEST assay). One should note that the unexposed donor's CD4+ T cells were collected before the COVID-19 pandemic (2011-2018). With the Oncomine TCR Beta short-read assay, DNA from cultured CD4+ T cells was sequenced. Genomic DNA was drawn out of CD4+ T cells grown in culture. TCRdb analysed the PCR reads with MiXCR anew, one entry per CDR3 protein. The sample holds thousands of distinct CDR3 sequences, roughly 32% seen once. Sequenced sample: CD4+ T cells from blood, cultured in vitro. Receptors originate from a human donor in good health.

The genes are TRBV20-1 and TRBJ2-7, with 13 bases aligning to TRBD2. Germline-derived CDR1 and CDR2 are DFQATT and SNEGSKA (reference sequence). The CDR3 length is 14 residues. Germline trimming cut 1 base from V and 6 bases from J; bases unmatched to any gene: 3. The CDR3 nucleotides read TGCAGTGCTAGAGCCGGGACTAGCGGGGTCGAGCAGTACTTC. Translated, it gives CSARAGTSGVEQYF.

This clonotype showed up just a few times. The CDR3 bases are TGTGCCACCAGTGATACCGGAGGGAGCAATCAGCCCCAGCATTTT. Translating gives CATSDTGGSNQPQHF. The chain uses TRBV24-1 and TRBJ1-5; D not certain. The CDR3 is 15 residues long. V lost 3 bases, J lost 1 base, and 9 bases lay in between. The V gene's germline CDR1 is KGHDR and CDR2 SFDVKD.

CDR3 sequence reads: CASSQGTQGYTF. The DNA for the CDR3 is TGCGCCAGCAGCCAGGGGACTCAAGGCTACACCTTC. V gene TRBV5-1 combines with J gene TRBJ1-2, with D possibly TRBD1 on 6 matching bases. CDR1 SGHRS and CDR2 YFSETQ come from the germline V gene. This CDR3 spans 12 amino acids. V lost 4 bases to trimming and J lost 8 bases, with 12 bases between them.

The J gene is TRBJ2-7, the V gene TRBV7-6; D gene uncertain. V lost 8 bases and J lost 2, with 13 bases in between. The CDR3 consists of 13 residues. Germline V CDR1 and CDR2: SGHVS, FNYEAQ. The CDR3 spells CASGIDPAYEQYF. CDR3 coding DNA: TGTGCCAGCGGCATCGACCCCGCCTACGAGCAGTACTTC.

This clonotype was seen a few times. The chain employs TRBV7-2 and TRBJ2-3; 8 nucleotides agree with TRBD2. Unmatched junction bases numbered 0, after V lost 7 bases and J lost 0 bases. CDR3 length: 13 amino acids. Germline V gene sequence: CDR1 SGHTA, CDR2 FQGNSA. The CDR3 nucleotides read TGTGCCAGCACTAGCGGGAGCACAGATACGCAGTATTTT. Translating it yields CASTSGSTDTQYF.

By share, this clonotype counts as medium-sized. J is TRBJ1-2 and V is TRBV6-1; 9 bases fit TRBD1. This CDR3 is built from 13 residues. The germline gives CDR1 MNHNS, CDR2 SASEGT. Trimming cost V 5 bases and J 8 bases; bases outside gene matches: 6. CDR3 loop: CASSKQGAWGYTF. CDR3 coding DNA: TGTGCCAGCAGTAAACAGGGGGCTTGGGGCTACACCTTC.

The J gene is TRBJ2-7, the V gene TRBV21-1; the table's D call, TRBD1, has no DNA check behind it. TRBV21-1 is a listed pseudogene. CDR3 length equals 15 residues. This CDR3 reads CASSFPRDRSYEQYF. The CDR3 region has the DNA TGTGCCAGCAGCTTCCCCCGGGACAGATCCTACGAGCAGTACTTC.

This clonotype counts as medium-sized (0.01 to 0.1%). The chain combines TRBV24-1 with TRBJ1-1, with TRBD1 matching over 7 bases. CDR1 KGHDR and CDR2 SFDVKD come from the germline V gene. This CDR3 has 14 amino acids. Unmatched junction bases numbered 3, after V lost 2 bases and J lost 4 bases. The CDR3 loop reads CATSDSGGSTEAFF. Written as DNA, the CDR3 is TGTGCCACCAGTGATTCAGGGGGTAGCACTGAAGCTTTCTTT.

This clonotype was observed a handful of times. The chain uses TRBV20-1 and TRBJ2-7; 9 nucleotides agree with TRBD2. The junction had 6 bases not matched to a gene; V was cut back by 5 bases and J by 1 base. Germline CDR1 DFQATT, CDR2 SNEGSKA (reference sequence). The CDR3 is made up of 14 amino acids. The CDR3 here is CSAFSGSNSYEQYF. In nucleotides, the CDR3 is TGCAGTGCTTTTAGCGGGAGCAATTCCTACGAGCAGTACTTC.

The CDR3 loop reads CASSLGAGTGAYYGYTF. In DNA, the CDR3 is TGTGCCAGCAGTTTAGGGGCCGGGACAGGGGCGTACTATGGCTACACCTTC. V and J are TRBV12-3 or TRBV12-4 and TRBJ1-2; 10 positions match TRBD1. This CDR3 has 17 residues. The trim removed 1 base at V and 3 bases at J, leaving 8 bases unmatched.

The chain joins TRBV28 to TRBJ1-2, with D possibly matching TRBD1 (5 bases). With 7 bases removed from V and 8 bases from J, the gap between germline ends came to 14 bases. Germline CDR1 MDHEN, CDR2 SYDVKM. This CDR3 region has 12 residues. CDR3 bases: TGTGCCAGCACCATCCAGGGTGGGGGCTACACCTTC. Protein sequence: CASTIQGGGYTF.

The chain employs TRBV20-1 and TRBJ2-7; D remains unclear. The CDR3 extends over 12 amino acids. Germline CDR1 DFQATT, CDR2 SNEGSKA (reference sequence). V was trimmed by 1 base and J by 2 bases, leaving 6 bases between them. CDR3 region: CSARGIAYEQYF. As DNA, the CDR3 is TGCAGTGCTAGAGGGATCGCCTACGAGCAGTACTTC.

This chain uses TRBV5-1 with TRBJ2-7; D remains unclear. V lost 3 bases to trimming and J lost 5 bases, with 18 bases between them. The CDR3 sequence is 15 residues long. Germline V gene lookup returns CDR1 SGHRS and CDR2 YFSETQ. The CDR3 nucleotides read TGCGCCAGCAGCTCACGTTTCCAAAGTGCCCACGAGCAGTACTTC. It codes for CASSSRFQSAHEQYF. Full variable domain (rest looked up from reference TRBV5-1 and TRBJ2-7): KAGVTQTPRYLIKTRGQQVTLSCSPISGHRSVSWYQQTPGQGLQFLFEYFSETQRNKGNFPGRFSGRQFSNSRSEMNVSTLELGDSALYLCASSSRFQSAHEQYFGPGTRLTVT.

This clonotype was detected only a few times. The chain combines TRBV4-2 with TRBJ2-1; D not resolved. This CDR3 spans 15 amino acids. V was clipped by 0 bases and J by 4 bases, with 10 bases between them. CDR1 and CDR2 (germline): LGHNA, YNFKEQ. DNA for the CDR3: TGTGCCAGCAGCCAAGATCCCGGGCCATACAATGAGCAGTTCTTC. Translation gives CASSQDPGPYNEQFF.

The gene calls are TRBV29-1 and TRBJ2-7, with D possibly matching TRBD1 (6 bases). V lost 4 bases and J 1 base, leaving 20 bases between the germline ends. Germline CDR1 reads SQVTM; CDR2 reads ANQGSEA. This CDR3 spans 16 amino acids. The CDR3 bases are TGCAGCGTTGCTACACCACAGGGCACCCTATCCTACGAGCAGTACTTC. It specifies CSVATPQGTLSYEQYF.

The J gene is TRBJ2-1, the V gene TRBV24-1, with 10 bases fitting TRBD2. J gave up 0 bases and V 0 bases, and 1 base lay outside the gene matches. Germline lookup yields CDR1 KGHDR and CDR2 SFDVKD. The length of the CDR3 is 17 residues. CDR3 sequence: CATSDLPSGSSYNEQFF. The CDR3 DNA reads TGTGCCACCAGTGATTTGCCTAGCGGGAGCTCCTACAATGAGCAGTTCTTC.

The chain employs TRBV28 and TRBJ2-5, with TRBD1 matching over 9 bases. The ends lost 2 bases at V and 5 bases at J; junction bases unmatched: 6. CDR3 length: 15 amino acids. Germline CDR1 MDHEN, CDR2 SYDVKM. In DNA form, the CDR3 reads TGTGCCAGCAGTTTAAAACAGGGGGCAGGGGAGACCCAGTACTTC. It yields the protein CASSLKQGAGETQYF.

This clonotype was seen only a few times. This chain uses TRBV5-1 with TRBJ1-2; D might be TRBD1 (5 bases). The CDR3 loop spans 13 amino acids. V dropped 0 bases and J dropped 8 bases, with 11 bases sitting between them. Per the germline V gene, CDR1 is SGHRS and CDR2 is YFSETQ. The CDR3 bases are TGCGCCAGCAGCTTGGGAGGGGCCTGGGGCTACACCTTC. It encodes CASSLGGAWGYTF.

This clonotype was counted only a few times. V gene TRBV28 combines with J gene TRBJ1-5; D call uncertain. Germline lookup yields CDR1 MDHEN and CDR2 SYDVKM. This CDR3 region has 13 residues. Trimming stripped 4 bases from V and 3 bases from J, with 7 bases between. CDR3 in amino acids: CASSSPSNQPQHF. The CDR3 DNA reads TGTGCCAGCAGTTCTCCCTCCAATCAGCCCCAGCATTTT.

The sample holds a few counts of this clonotype. The V gene is TRBV20-1, the J gene TRBJ2-7, with 7 bases matching TRBD2. Trimming removed 6 bases from V and 3 bases from J; junction bases left unmatched: 11. Germline V gene sequence: CDR1 DFQATT, CDR2 SNEGSKA (reference sequence). The CDR3 is made up of 14 amino acids. In DNA form, the CDR3 reads TGCAGTGCCCCCTCTAGCGGCTCATACTACGAGCAGTACTTC. Translation gives CSAPSSGSYYEQYF.

This clonotype showed up just once. V is TRBV19 and J is TRBJ2-1; the match to TRBD1 covers 8 bases. Germline V CDR1 and CDR2: LNHDA, SQIVND (reference sequence). V gave up 1 base and J gave up 5 bases; unmatched junction bases: 1. This CDR3 comprises 14 residues. CDR3 bases: TGTGCCAGTAGTATAGGGGGACAGGACAATGAGCAGTTCTTC. This sequence encodes CASSIGGQDNEQFF.

This clonotype showed up just a few times. J is TRBJ2-7 and V is TRBV6-1; TRBD2 aligns across 8 bases. Germline V gene sequence: CDR1 MNHNS, CDR2 SASEGT. Germline trimming cut 6 bases from V and 4 bases from J; bases unmatched to any gene: 5. The CDR3 spans 13 residues. The CDR3 DNA sequence: TGTGCCAGCAGCCTTAGCGGGGCTTACGAGCAGTACTTC. It encodes CASSLSGAYEQYF.

This clonotype was detected only a few times. The rearrangement links TRBV6-5 to TRBJ2-5, with TRBD2 as a possible D gene (6 bases). CDR3 length: 17 residues. V lost 0 bases and J 2 bases, leaving 16 bases between the germline ends. Germline V gene data show CDR1 as MNHEY and CDR2 as SVGAGI. The DNA for the CDR3 is TGTGCCAGCAGTTACTCCCTCGGGGGTACTATGCAAGAGACCCAGTACTTC. Residues: CASSYSLGGTMQETQYF.

This clonotype is a singleton in its sample. The chain employs TRBV4-1 and TRBJ2-1, with D perhaps given as TRBD1 or TRBD2 (5 bases each). CDR1 is MGHRA, CDR2 YSYEKL, per germline. V lost 0 bases and J lost 0, with 12 bases in between. The CDR3 consists of 17 residues. The CDR3 sequence: CASSQEGAGSSYNEQFF. In DNA, the CDR3 is TGCGCCAGCAGCCAAGAAGGGGCTGGGAGCTCCTACAATGAGCAGTTCTTC.

The table lists this clonotype with a few counts. This chain links TRBV7-8 with TRBJ1-1; TRBD1 matches 9 bases. Germline CDR1 SGHVS, CDR2 FQNEAQ. The CDR3 has 17 residues. V shed 4 bases, J shed 4 bases, and the junction held 13 bases outside the gene matches. In DNA form, the CDR3 reads TGTGCCAGCAGCTCCCCCGGGACAGGGTCTTTGATCACTGAAGCTTTCTTT. This gives the protein CASSSPGTGSLITEAFF.

This chain connects TRBV28 to TRBJ1-1, with D hard to call. The CDR3 is made up of 12 amino acids. CDR1 and CDR2 (germline): MDHEN, SYDVKM. Trimming took off 1 base at V and 6 bases at J, with 6 bases between the two ends. Here the CDR3 reads CASSLFGPEAFF. As DNA, the CDR3 is TGTGCCAGCAGTTTATTTGGGCCTGAAGCTTTCTTT.

This rearrangement joins TRBV28 to TRBJ1-6; no definite D call. CDR3 size: 13 residues. The germline gives CDR1 MDHEN, CDR2 SYDVKM. Trimming pared 10 bases from V and 5 bases from J, leaving 12 bases between. The CDR3 DNA reads TGTGCCACCAAGGCTTTCCATAATTCACCCCTCCACTTT. Amino acids: CATKAFHNSPLHF.

V is TRBV20-1 and J is TRBJ2-7, with D perhaps assigned TRBD1 or TRBD2 (6 bases each). The CDR3 has 15 residues. Trimming took 3 bases from V and 0 from J, leaving 15 bases between them. Germline loops: CDR1 DFQATT, CDR2 SNEGSKA (reference sequence). DNA for the CDR3: TGCAGTGCTAGTAGCGGAGGGGGGCCCTCCTACGAGCAGTACTTC. It yields the protein CSASSGGGPSYEQYF.

The chain joins TRBV6-1 to TRBJ1-1; D ambiguous. Germline V lookup: CDR1 MNHNS, CDR2 SASEGT. V lost 6 bases and J lost 3, with 20 bases in between. The CDR3 is 16 amino acids. CDR3 loop: CASRRAPWPRDTEAFF. In DNA, the CDR3 is TGTGCCAGCAGACGCGCCCCGTGGCCGAGGGACACTGAAGCTTTCTTT.

The chain has TRBV19 and TRBJ1-1; the D gene is possibly TRBD1 (5 bases). The V end lost 1 base, the J end lost 1 base, and 19 bases lay between the germline ends. CDR3 size: 18 residues. In germline, CDR1 is LNHDA, CDR2 SQIVND (reference sequence). CDR3 DNA: TGTGCCAGTAGTATAGTGGGCAGGGAGCCGCAAGGGAACACTGAAGCTTTCTTT. Protein sequence: CASSIVGREPQGNTEAFF.